The entry that follows covers one TCR beta chain sequence. This likely comes from a read error, as the CDR3 has no conserved phenylalanine or tryptophan at its end. It is unclear where the CDR3 begins or ends on the DNA, so no DNA is shown, and the CDR3 is as TCRdb lists it. TCRdb keeps only in-frame clones here, not all; method: immunoSEQ multiplex PCR. The repertoire has 300,000 to 350,000 clones, approximately 87% of them found once; the top ten carry around 5.5%. The sample belongs to a study of Ad26.COV2.S vaccination and SARS-CoV-2 variants. Germline CDR1 is MRHNA and CDR2 is SNTAGT. The length of the CDR3 is 11 amino acids, counting both ends. Indicated treatment: around 19 received Ad26.COV2.S at low or high dose, single or two shots; 5 received placebo; per-sample allocation not given. The study sampled participants on day 63 after the first vaccine or placebo injection.

V usage is TRBV6-4 and J usage is TRBJ1-4; the table gives TRBD1 as D, unverified against the DNA. This sequence was found in a person between 18 and 60 years old who received the Ad26.COV2.S COVID-19 vaccine or a placebo. Sequenced material: peripheral blood, taken in a trial of Ad26.COV2.S vaccine versus placebo. The CDR3: CASSDVKVGLP.